These 22 T cell receptor beta chains were all obtained from the same sample, sequenced in a study of vaccination and CD4 T cells after COVID-19. The Oncomine TCR Beta short-read assay was what sequenced the DNA obtained from cultured CD4+ T cells. Each CDR3 protein gets one entry after TCRdb re-called the PCR reads with MiXCR. Of 16,000 or so distinct CDR3 sequences in the sample, approximately 40% were seen once. No antigens are known for them. Time point meaning: late sampling 161 to 241 days after vaccination in a few convalescent patients. Indicated treatment: approximately nine-day PBMC culture with coronavirus spike peptide pools or control peptides (ViraFEST assay). Material: CD4+ T cells from blood, cultured in vitro, obtained about 7 months after SARS-CoV-2 vaccination. These TCRs come from a human donor who had recovered from COVID-19.

This chain uses TRBV7-2 with TRBJ2-7; 10 bases agree with TRBD2. CDR1 is SGHTA, CDR2 FQGNSA, per germline. The CDR3 totals 15 residues. V shed 4 bases, J shed 3 bases, and the junction held 6 bases outside the gene matches. CDR3 residues: CASSSRLAGYYEQYF. CDR3 DNA sequence: TGTGCCAGCAGCTCACGACTAGCGGGTTACTACGAGCAGTACTTC.

This chain uses TRBV21-1 with TRBJ2-5; the table's D call of TRBD1 was not tested on the DNA. TRBV21-1 is a listed pseudogene. The CDR3 covers 17 residues. The CDR3 DNA sequence: TGTGCCAGCAGCCCCCTAATCGTTGGAACGGACCAAGAGACCCAGTACTTC. It translates to CASSPLIVGTDQETQYF.

The chain couples TRBV6-1 to TRBJ1-2; 8 nucleotides agree with TRBD1. J lost 7 bases, V lost 7 bases, and 8 bases had no gene match. The CDR3 totals 13 residues. The V gene's germline CDR1 is MNHNS and CDR2 SASEGT. The CDR3 region has the DNA TGTGCCAGCACCCAAGGACAGGGAGGTGGCTACACCTTC. Encoded protein: CASTQGQGGGYTF.

A word on this clonotype: One end of the junction varies from germline; a read error may be responsible. This sequence joins TRBV10-3 and TRBJ1-2; D is perhaps TRBD1 (6 bases). CDR3 length: 14 amino acids. Germline lookup yields CDR1 ENHRY and CDR2 SYGVKD. The CDR3, as DNA: TGTGCCATCAGTGAGAGCAGGGGAAGGGATGGCTTCACCTTC. Its translation is CAISESRGRDGFTF.

This chain links TRBV4-1 with TRBJ1-1; D is ambiguous. This CDR3 spans 13 amino acids. CDR1 is MGHRA, CDR2 YSYEKL, per germline. Trimming shortened V by 6 bases and J by 3 bases, and 11 bases separated the two germline ends. This chain's CDR3 is CASRPRWDTEAFF. As DNA, the CDR3 is TGCGCCAGCAGACCCCGCTGGGACACTGAAGCTTTCTTT.

V usage is TRBV4-1 and J usage is TRBJ2-5; 12 nucleotides align to TRBD2. Germline-derived CDR1 and CDR2 are MGHRA and YSYEKL. The CDR3 sequence is 17 residues long. Losses at the gene ends were 4 bases for V and 1 base for J; bases not matched to a gene: 7. CDR3 protein: CASSRGLAGMLQETQYF. In nucleotides, the CDR3 is TGCGCCAGCAGCCGAGGACTAGCGGGGATGCTCCAAGAGACCCAGTACTTC.

The chain uses TRBV15 and TRBJ2-7; unclear D gene. V was trimmed by 1 base and J by 3 bases, leaving 10 bases between them. Germline V lookup: CDR1 LNHNV, CDR2 YYDKDF (reference sequence). This CDR3 has 14 residues. The CDR3 region has the DNA TGTGCCACCAGCAGAGTCCCGGGCGTCTACGAGCAGTACTTC. It encodes CATSRVPGVYEQYF.

CDR3 DNA sequence: TGTGCCAGCAGTTCCCCCGGCACAGATACGCAGTATTTT. Translating gives CASSSPGTDTQYF. V gene TRBV6-5 combines with J gene TRBJ2-3; D is undetermined. The ends were cut back, 4 bases at V and 1 base at J, with 6 bases in the middle. There are 13 residues in the CDR3. The V gene's germline CDR1 is MNHEY and CDR2 SVGAGI.

V is TRBV2 and J is TRBJ1-2; 7 bases align to TRBD1. Germline trimming cut 7 bases from V and 2 bases from J; bases unmatched to any gene: 4. Germline values: CDR1 SNHLY, CDR2 FYNNEI. CDR3 size: 13 residues. The CDR3 is CASTRDRNYGYTF. The CDR3 nucleotides are TGTGCCAGCACCCGGGACAGAAACTATGGCTACACCTTC.

The chain has TRBV6-6 and TRBJ2-1; 11 nucleotides line up with TRBD2. The CDR3 consists of 14 residues. Losses at the gene ends were 6 bases for V and 8 bases for J; bases not matched to a gene: 6. Germline-derived CDR1 and CDR2 are MNHNY and SVGAGI (reference sequence). The CDR3 reads CASRVAGGLHEQFF. The CDR3 DNA is TGTGCCAGCAGAGTAGCGGGAGGGCTCCATGAGCAGTTCTTC.

There are a few counts of this clonotype. This sequence joins TRBV7-2 and TRBJ2-7, with a tentative D call TRBD2 (6 bases). There are 15 residues in the CDR3. Germline CDR1 is SGHTA and CDR2 is FQGNSA. Trimming took 1 base from V and 6 from J, leaving 16 bases between them. CDR3: CASSLVGRENGEQYF. The CDR3 nucleotides read TGTGCCAGCAGCTTAGTTGGCCGGGAGAACGGCGAGCAGTACTTC.

The chain uses TRBV27 and TRBJ1-6; D may be TRBD1 (6 bases). CDR1 is MNHEY and CDR2 is SMNVEV in the germline V gene (reference sequence). The CDR3 extends over 18 amino acids. The V end lost 6 bases, the J end lost 4 bases, and 22 bases lay between the germline ends. The CDR3 DNA is TGTGCCAGCAGCACTCTCCGCCCAGGGGAGGTGTATAATTCACCCCTCCACTTT. This codes for CASSTLRPGEVYNSPLHF.

This clonotype has a handful of counts. The V and J genes are TRBV19 and TRBJ2-5; D may match TRBD1 or TRBD2 (7 bases each). Germline lookup yields CDR1 LNHDA and CDR2 SQIVND (reference sequence). V gave up 5 bases and J gave up 7 bases, with 26 bases separating them. This CDR3 has 17 amino acids. In DNA, the CDR3 is TGTGCCAGTAGTCCGCCTTGGGGGGAGGGGGCTCGGGTGACCCAGTACTTC. Protein sequence: CASSPPWGEGARVTQYF.

Only a few counts were recorded for this clonotype. The chain carries TRBV24-1 and TRBJ2-3; no definite D call. Germline CDR1 reads KGHDR; CDR2 reads SFDVKD. V was shortened by 4 bases and J by 2 bases, with 3 bases between the two germline ends. The CDR3 extends over 12 amino acids. The CDR3 DNA is TGTGCCACCAGTGAAGACACAGATACGCAGTATTTT. As protein: CATSEDTDTQYF.

The chain employs TRBV7-9 and TRBJ1-1; TRBD1 might be the D (6 bases). Deletions cut 6 bases from V and 5 bases from J, with 19 bases between. The germline gives CDR1 SEHNR, CDR2 FQNEAQ (reference sequence). The CDR3 covers 15 residues. The CDR3 region is CASSLNPGVQTEAFF. The DNA for the CDR3 is TGTGCCAGCAGTTTAAACCCAGGGGTTCAAACTGAAGCTTTCTTT.

This clonotype was counted only a few times. This rearrangement joins TRBV7-8 to TRBJ2-7; D is unresolved. The germline V and J ends were trimmed by 5 bases and 4 bases, with 12 bases remaining between them. The CDR3 is made up of 13 amino acids. Germline CDR1 SGHVS, CDR2 FQNEAQ. CDR3 sequence: CASSPKQWYEQYF. The CDR3 DNA follows: TGTGCCAGCAGCCCTAAGCAGTGGTACGAGCAGTACTTC.

CDR3 sequence reads: CASSAQAGGSSEQYF. CDR3 nucleotide sequence: TGTGCCAGCAGCGCCCAAGCGGGAGGGTCAAGTGAGCAGTACTTC. The chain couples TRBV7-2 to TRBJ2-7; 10 nucleotides line up with TRBD2. The CDR3 is 15 amino acids. The germline CDR1 and CDR2 sequences are SGHTA and FQGNSA. The V and J ends lost 5 bases and 7 bases, in that order; junction bases with no gene match: 11.

This rearrangement joins TRBV5-6 to TRBJ1-2; no clear D gene. The CDR3 consists of 13 residues. The germline V and J ends were trimmed by 2 bases and 3 bases, with 8 bases remaining between them. Germline-derived CDR1 and CDR2 are SGHDT and YYEEEE. CDR3 nucleotide sequence: TGTGCCAGCAGCTTAACCAGCTACTATGGCTACACCTTC. Translated: CASSLTSYYGYTF. The whole variable domain, remainder taken from reference TRBV5-6 and TRBJ1-2, is DAGVTQSPTHLIKTRGQQVTLRCSPKSGHDTVSWYQQALGQGPQFIFQYYEEEERQRGNFPDRFSGHQFPNYSSELNVNALLLGDSALYLCASSLTSYYGYTFGSGTRLTVV.

The chain carries TRBV14 and TRBJ2-3; D is ambiguous. Germline CDR1 and CDR2: SGHDN and FVKESK. This CDR3 is 14 amino acids long. V dropped 2 bases and J dropped 6 bases, with 12 bases sitting between them. Here the CDR3 reads CASSQLRVGDTQYF. CDR3 DNA: TGTGCCAGCAGCCAATTAAGAGTCGGCGATACGCAGTATTTT. The whole variable domain, filled in from reference TRBV14 and TRBJ2-3, reads EAGVTQFPSHSVIEKGQTVTLRCDPISGHDNLYWYRRVMGKEIKFLLHFVKESKQDESGMPNNRFLAERTGGTYSTLKVQPAELEDSGVYFCASSQLRVGDTQYFGPGTRLTVL.

The rearrangement joins TRBV7-9 to TRBJ1-5; weak D call: TRBD1 (6 bases). Germline assignment: CDR1 SEHNR and CDR2 FQNEAQ (reference sequence). The CDR3 spans 14 residues. V dropped 4 bases and J dropped 2 bases, with 9 bases sitting between them. CDR3 region: CASSSTGGNQPQHF. CDR3 coding DNA: TGTGCCAGCAGCTCGACAGGCGGCAATCAGCCCCAGCATTTT.

V gene TRBV7-9 combines with J gene TRBJ2-2; TRBD1 agrees at 10 bases. The germline V gene has CDR1 SEHNR and CDR2 FQNEAQ (reference sequence). V dropped 3 bases and J dropped 4; count of bases not matched to a gene: 5. The CDR3 runs to 16 residues. CDR3 nucleotides: TGTGCCAGCAGCTTGTACGGGACAGGGGTCACCGGGGAGCTGTTTTTT. Its translation: CASSLYGTGVTGELFF. The entire variable domain, with the rest obtained from reference TRBV7-9 and TRBJ2-2, is as follows: DTGVSQNPRHKITKRGQNVTFRCDPISEHNRLYWYRQTLGQGPEFLTYFQNEAQLEKSRLLSDRFSAERPKGSFSTLEIQRTEQGDSAMYLCASSLYGTGVTGELFFGEGSRLTVL.

The chain combines TRBV7-2 with TRBJ1-5; D is unresolved. Per the germline V gene, CDR1 is SGHTA and CDR2 is FQGNSA. The CDR3 sequence is 12 residues long. V was clipped by 5 bases and J by 9 bases, with 11 bases between them. CDR3 sequence reads: CASSPSGSPQHF. In DNA form, the CDR3 reads TGTGCCAGCAGCCCCTCGGGGTCGCCCCAGCATTTT.